The 29 T cell receptor beta chains presented below share a single source sample, sequenced in a study of shared clonotypes between healthy human individuals. The repertoire was sequenced with immunoSEQ multiplex PCR; TCRdb's copy has only in-frame clones and lacks some. Of some 200,000 clones detected, approximately 92% appear once; the ten largest clones hold 0.065% to 0.07%. Specimen: naive CD4+ T cells sorted from blood. Subset in this sample: CD45RA+ positively selected. These receptors all stem from a woman younger than 45 in good health.

The V call is TRBV15, the J call TRBJ1-5; TRBD1 matches 7 bases. Trimming cost V 3 bases and J 4 bases; bases outside gene matches: 9. The CDR3 runs to 16 residues. Germline CDR1 is LNHNV and CDR2 is YYDKDF (reference sequence). DNA of the CDR3: TGTGCCACCAGCAGGGACAGGATGAGTTTGAATCAGCCCCAGCATTTT. Translated: CATSRDRMSLNQPQHF.

The chain uses TRBV4-1 and TRBJ2-3, with 10 bases aligning to TRBD2. Germline V CDR1 and CDR2: MGHRA, YSYEKL. J was trimmed by 1 base and V by 3 bases; bases with no gene match: 10. This CDR3 has 18 residues. This chain's CDR3 is CASSHEGKGTSGTDTQYF. CDR3 nucleotides: TGCGCCAGCAGCCATGAGGGGAAGGGGACTAGCGGCACAGATACGCAGTATTTT.

This clone appeared a few times. The rearrangement links TRBV28 to TRBJ2-2; the D is unclear. The germline CDR1 and CDR2 sequences are MDHEN and SYDVKM. V shed 4 bases and J shed 6 bases, with 9 bases lying between them. The CDR3 is made up of 13 amino acids. Here the CDR3 DNA reads TGTGCCAGCAGTTCCCCAGCACCCGGGGAGCTGTTTTTT. Its translation is CASSSPAPGELFF.

This chain connects TRBV6-6 to TRBJ1-2; D is possibly TRBD1 (5 bases). V lost 6 bases, J lost 8 bases, and 16 bases lay in between. CDR3 length equals 13 residues. Germline CDR1 reads MNHNY; CDR2 reads SVGAGI (reference sequence). The chain's CDR3 is CASSIQGGRGYTF. The DNA for the CDR3 is TGTGCCAGCAGCATCCAGGGAGGGCGAGGCTACACCTTC.

V usage is TRBV4-1 and J usage is TRBJ1-3; D may be TRBD1 (5 bases). The length of the CDR3 is 14 residues. Trimming cost V 6 bases and J 2 bases, with 11 bases left between them. Germline lookup yields CDR1 MGHRA and CDR2 YSYEKL. In DNA form, the CDR3 reads TGCGCCAGCAGGCCCGGGGGTGCTGGAAACACCATATATTTT. It translates to CASRPGGAGNTIYF.

This rearrangement joins TRBV18 to TRBJ1-1; D is ambiguous. Germline CDR1 is KGHSH and CDR2 is LQKENI. CDR3 length equals 14 residues. The V end was cut by 1 base, the J end by 1 base, with 7 bases between. Here the CDR3 DNA reads TGTGCCAGCTCACCACTCCGGGAGAACACTGAAGCTTTCTTT. Protein product: CASSPLRENTEAFF.

This clone was recorded only once. The chain employs TRBV7-2 and TRBJ2-7; D unresolved. The CDR3 runs 15 residues. V shed 1 base and J shed 9 bases, with 19 bases lying between them. Germline CDR1 and CDR2: SGHTA and FQGNSA. The chain's CDR3 is CASSLGVKAYAVQYF. CDR3 nucleotides: TGTGCCAGCAGCTTAGGTGTGAAAGCTTATGCGGTGCAGTACTTC.

In this sample, this clone turned up once. The chain employs TRBV2 and TRBJ2-1, with D perhaps TRBD1 or TRBD2 (7 bases each). Per germline, CDR1 SNHLY and CDR2 FYNNEI. The CDR3 has 12 residues. Trimming took off 8 bases at V and 7 bases at J, with 12 bases between the two ends. The CDR3 nucleotides read TGTGCCAGCGGGAGGGGGCGGAATGAGCAGTTCTTC. It encodes CASGRGRNEQFF.

The chain recombines TRBV7-2 with TRBJ2-7; 7 positions match TRBD2. This CDR3 comprises 15 residues. Germline values: CDR1 SGHTA, CDR2 FQGNSA. The trim removed 3 bases at V and 2 bases at J, leaving 7 bases unmatched. CDR3 nucleotide sequence: TGTGCCAGCAGCTTTTTGGTCGGGGGGACCTACGAGCAGTACTTC. Translating it yields CASSFLVGGTYEQYF.

This clone is a singleton in its sample. The rearrangement joins TRBV5-1 to TRBJ2-7; the D gene could be TRBD1 or TRBD2 (5 bases each). The CDR3 contains 13 residues. V lost 0 bases, J lost 5 bases, and 9 bases lay in between. Looked up from germline, CDR1 is SGHRS and CDR2 is YFSETQ. CDR3 region: CASSLGGDHEQYF. CDR3 DNA sequence: TGCGCCAGCAGCTTGGGAGGGGACCACGAGCAGTACTTC. Full variable domain (remainder filled in from reference TRBV5-1 and TRBJ2-7): KAGVTQTPRYLIKTRGQQVTLSCSPISGHRSVSWYQQTPGQGLQFLFEYFSETQRNKGNFPGRFSGRQFSNSRSEMNVSTLELGDSALYLCASSLGGDHEQYFGPGTRLTVT.

The chain couples TRBV6-6 to TRBJ1-1; 7 nucleotides line up with TRBD1. CDR1 MNHNY and CDR2 SVGAGI come from the germline V gene (reference sequence). V lost 5 bases to trimming and J lost 3 bases; unmatched junction nucleotides: 6. This CDR3 is built from 14 residues. The chain's CDR3 is CASSLRQGYTEAFF. The CDR3 DNA reads TGTGCCAGCAGTCTTCGACAGGGTTACACTGAAGCTTTCTTT.

The rearrangement links TRBV20-1 to TRBJ2-5; D not certain. The DNA end lines up better with TRBJ2-7; the J call may be wrong. Germline-derived CDR1 and CDR2 are DFQATT and SNEGSKA (reference sequence). The CDR3 covers 11 residues. The CDR3 nucleotides are TGCAGTGCTAGTAAAGTGGACGAGCAGTACTTC. Protein: CSASKVDEQYF.

The chain couples TRBV28 to TRBJ2-6; 9 nucleotides line up with TRBD1. The CDR3 has 18 residues. The germline CDR1 and CDR2 sequences are MDHEN and SYDVKM. With V trimmed by 8 bases and J by 0 bases, 11 bases remained unmatched. CDR3 DNA: TGTGCCAGCGCTGGACAGGGGACATTCCTCTCTGGGGCCAACGTCCTGACTTTC. Protein sequence: CASAGQGTFLSGANVLTF. The entire variable domain, with the rest obtained from reference TRBV28 and TRBJ2-6, is as follows: DVKVTQSSRYLVKRTGEKVFLECVQDMDHENMFWYRQDPGLGLRLIYFSYDVKMKEKGDIPEGYSVSREKKERFSLILESASTNQTSMYLCASAGQGTFLSGANVLTFGAGSRLTVL.

This sequence joins TRBV27 and TRBJ2-5; 7 positions match TRBD1. The J call may be faulty, since TRBJ2-7 better matches the DNA end. The CDR3 extends over 15 amino acids. Germline CDR1 reads MNHEY; CDR2 reads SMNVEV (reference sequence). The CDR3 here is CASSLVAGGIYEQYF. CDR3 in DNA: TGTGCCAGCAGTTTAGTGGCAGGGGGAATTTACGAGCAGTACTTC.

This chain joins TRBV10-1 and TRBJ2-3; 8 bases are shared with TRBD2. This CDR3 spans 16 amino acids. The V segment lost 2 bases and the J segment 2 bases; nucleotides outside the gene matches: 6. Germline assignment: CDR1 WNHNN and CDR2 SYGVQD (reference sequence). The CDR3 region has the DNA TGCGCCAGCAGTGAGAGTACTAGCGGTTACACAGATACGCAGTATTTT. This gives the protein CASSESTSGYTDTQYF.

The rearrangement uses TRBV2 and TRBJ1-4; perhaps TRBD1 as D (6 bases). The V end was cut by 7 bases, the J end by 3 bases, with 15 bases between. The CDR3 spans 15 residues. The germline V gene has CDR1 SNHLY and CDR2 FYNNEI. CDR3 amino acids: CASTRSGTSNEKLFF. The CDR3 DNA follows: TGTGCCAGCACTCGATCCGGGACATCTAATGAAAAACTGTTTTTT.

The count of this clone is one. The genes are TRBV7-8 and TRBJ2-7; D unclear. V was clipped by 1 base and J by 4 bases, with 17 bases between them. The length of the CDR3 is 16 residues. The germline CDR1 and CDR2 sequences are SGHVS and FQNEAQ. The CDR3 DNA sequence: TGTGCCAGCAGCTTAGATGCTGGCCCTCCGGCTTACGAGCAGTACTTC. This translates into CASSLDAGPPAYEQYF. The complete variable domain, with remaining parts taken from reference TRBV7-8 and TRBJ2-7, reads GAGVSQSPRYKVAKRGQDVALRCDPISGHVSLFWYQQALGQGPEFLTYFQNEAQLDKSGLPSDRFFAERPEGSVSTLKIQRTQQEDSAVYLCASSLDAGPPAYEQYFGPGTRLTVT.

This clone is a singleton in its sample. This chain connects TRBV21-1 to TRBJ1-2; TRBD1, the table's D call, lacks a check against the DNA. TRBV21-1 is shown as a pseudogene. The CDR3 is 14 residues long. The CDR3 loop is CASSDLGAVYGYTF. CDR3 DNA sequence: TGTGCCAGCAGCGATCTAGGGGCAGTTTATGGCTACACCTTC.

The chain is built from TRBV19 and TRBJ2-7, with no clear D. With 10 bases removed from V and 3 bases from J, the gap between germline ends came to 10 bases. This CDR3 is built from 11 residues. Germline V gene lookup returns CDR1 LNHDA and CDR2 SQIVND (reference sequence). CDR3 amino acids: CATQSDYEQYF. The CDR3 nucleotides are TGTGCCACCCAATCTGACTACGAGCAGTACTTC.

CDR3 amino acids: CASSFLKTGNTIYF. CDR3 nucleotide sequence: TGTGCCAGCAGCTTTCTAAAAACTGGAAACACCATATATTTT. The J gene is TRBJ1-3, the V gene TRBV7-9; no reliable D call. The CDR3 runs to 14 residues. V lost 3 bases and J lost 2, with 8 bases in between. The germline gives CDR1 SEHNR, CDR2 FQNEAQ (reference sequence).

This rearrangement joins TRBV7-9 to TRBJ2-7, with D perhaps assigned TRBD1 or TRBD2 (5 bases each). This CDR3 is 15 amino acids long. Trimming removed 0 bases at V and 2 bases at J, with 11 bases between. Germline V lookup: CDR1 SEHNR, CDR2 FQNEAQ (reference sequence). The CDR3 sequence: CASSLAGGTPYEQYF. The CDR3 nucleotides are TGTGCCAGCAGCTTAGCTGGTGGGACCCCCTACGAGCAGTACTTC.

This clone was seen a single time. The V call is TRBV7-2, the J call TRBJ2-5; D is possibly TRBD2 (6 bases). V lost 0 bases and J 0 bases, leaving 8 bases between the germline ends. The CDR3 totals 15 residues. Germline CDR1 SGHTA, CDR2 FQGNSA. In nucleotides, the CDR3 is TGTGCCAGCAGCTTAGCGCGACTAGACCAAGAGACCCAGTACTTC. Translated: CASSLARLDQETQYF.

The V call is TRBV7-2, the J call TRBJ2-5; D unresolved. The better agreement between TRBJ2-7 and the DNA end casts doubt on the J call. Germline loops: CDR1 SGHTA, CDR2 FQGNSA. The CDR3 contains 13 residues. The CDR3 DNA follows: TGTGCCAGCAGCCGGACGGTCCTGTACGAGCAGTACTTC. Encoded protein: CASSRTVLYEQYF.

The chain links TRBV11-1 to TRBJ2-5; the match to TRBD2 covers 12 bases. The J call may be faulty, since TRBJ2-7 better matches the DNA end. CDR1 is SGHAT and CDR2 is FQDESV in the germline V gene (reference sequence). The CDR3 extends over 15 amino acids. Here the CDR3 DNA reads TGTGCCAGCAGCCGTCGACTAGCGGGAGTCCACGAGCAGTACTTC. It is translated as CASSRRLAGVHEQYF.

V gene TRBV9 combines with J gene TRBJ1-2, with D hard to call. Germline V gene lookup returns CDR1 SGDLS and CDR2 YYNGEE. The CDR3 spans 9 residues. V was cut by 8 bases and J by 8 bases, with 7 bases left in between. This CDR3 reads CASGRGYTF. The CDR3 DNA sequence: TGTGCCAGTGGACGCGGCTACACCTTC.

The chain employs TRBV7-9 and TRBJ2-1; 7 bases agree with TRBD2. The CDR3 totals 17 residues. Per the germline V gene, CDR1 is SEHNR and CDR2 is FQNEAQ (reference sequence). The V and J ends lost 5 bases and 2 bases, in that order; junction bases with no gene match: 12. CDR3 in amino acids: CASSAQRAGATYNEQFF. CDR3 in DNA: TGTGCCAGCAGCGCTCAACGGGCGGGAGCTACCTACAATGAGCAGTTCTTC.

V is TRBV7-9 and J is TRBJ1-2, with 7 bases aligning to TRBD1. Germline V gene data show CDR1 as SEHNR and CDR2 as FQNEAQ (reference sequence). This CDR3 comprises 15 residues. Trimming took 4 bases from V and 7 from J; bases not matched to a gene: 12. The CDR3 sequence is CASSSSGGLHGGYTF. The CDR3 DNA reads TGTGCCAGCAGCTCGTCAGGGGGGCTTCATGGTGGCTACACCTTC.

The V gene is TRBV10-3, the J gene TRBJ2-5, with D tentatively TRBD2 (5 bases). The J call is in doubt because the DNA end fits TRBJ2-7 better. CDR1 is ENHRY and CDR2 is SYGVKD in the germline V gene. The CDR3 extends over 13 amino acids. The CDR3 DNA sequence: TGTGCCATCAGGGCGGGCGGCTCCTACGAGCAGTACTTC. It specifies CAIRAGGSYEQYF.

The chain couples TRBV11-2 to TRBJ1-4; the D is unclear. Germline CDR1 reads SGHAT; CDR2 reads FQNNGV. V lost 5 bases to trimming and J lost 8 bases, with 18 bases between them. CDR3 length: 15 residues. The CDR3 protein is CASSLTWLRVEKLFF. For the CDR3, the DNA is TGTGCCAGCAGCCTTACGTGGCTGCGGGTCGAAAAACTGTTTTTT.